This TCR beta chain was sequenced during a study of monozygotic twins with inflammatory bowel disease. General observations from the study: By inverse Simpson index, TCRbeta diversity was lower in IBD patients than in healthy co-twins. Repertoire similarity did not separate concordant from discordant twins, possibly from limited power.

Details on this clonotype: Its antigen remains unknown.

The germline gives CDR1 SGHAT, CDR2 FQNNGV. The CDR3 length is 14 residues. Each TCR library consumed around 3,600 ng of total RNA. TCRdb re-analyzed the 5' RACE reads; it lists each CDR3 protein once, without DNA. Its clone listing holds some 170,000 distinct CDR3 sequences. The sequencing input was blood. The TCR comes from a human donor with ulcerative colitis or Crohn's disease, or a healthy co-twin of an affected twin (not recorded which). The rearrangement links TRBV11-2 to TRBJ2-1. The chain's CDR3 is CASSRGGSYNEQFF.